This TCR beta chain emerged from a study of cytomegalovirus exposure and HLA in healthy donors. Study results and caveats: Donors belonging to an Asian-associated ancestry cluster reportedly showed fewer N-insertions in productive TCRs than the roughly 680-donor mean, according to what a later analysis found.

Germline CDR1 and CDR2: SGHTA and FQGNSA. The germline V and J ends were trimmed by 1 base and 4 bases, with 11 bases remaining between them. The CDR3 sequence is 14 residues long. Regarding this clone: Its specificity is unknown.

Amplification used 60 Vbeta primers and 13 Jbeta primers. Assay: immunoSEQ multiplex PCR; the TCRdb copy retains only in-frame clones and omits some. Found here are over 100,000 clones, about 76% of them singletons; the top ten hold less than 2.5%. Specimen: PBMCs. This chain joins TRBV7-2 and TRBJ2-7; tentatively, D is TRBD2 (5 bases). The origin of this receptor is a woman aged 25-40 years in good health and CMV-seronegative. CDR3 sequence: CASSLGGPVYEQYF. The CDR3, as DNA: TGTGCCAGCAGCTTAGGAGGGCCCGTTTACGAGCAGTACTTC.